A single sample gave rise to the 10 T cell receptor beta chains below, sequenced in a study of T cells after yellow fever vaccination. TCRdb reprocessed the 5' RACE reads via MiXCR and lists one record per CDR3 protein. Among some 340,000 distinct CDR3 sequences listed, about 4% were seen once. The material was PBMCs, obtained 5 days after the yellow fever booster vaccination. Receptors originate from a man aged 18 to 30 who received the YFV17D yellow fever vaccine.

This clonotype was detected many times. The V and J genes are TRBV12-3 or TRBV12-4 and TRBJ2-1, with D perhaps TRBD1 (5 bases). Trimming pared 4 bases from V and 1 base from J, leaving 14 bases between. The CDR3 is made up of 16 amino acids. The CDR3 loop reads CASSSISGLSYNEQFF. CDR3 nucleotides: TGTGCCAGCAGTTCTATCTCAGGGTTGTCCTACAATGAGCAGTTCTTC.

This clonotype turned up a few times. The CDR3 DNA sequence: TGCGCCAGCAGGATAACAGGGTCAACTAATGAAAAACTGTTTTTT. This translates into CASRITGSTNEKLFF. V and J are TRBV4-1 and TRBJ1-4, with D tentatively TRBD1 (6 bases). Trimming took 6 bases from V and 0 from J, leaving 11 bases between them. This CDR3 comprises 15 residues. Germline values: CDR1 MGHRA, CDR2 YSYEKL.

V usage is TRBV5-6 and J usage is TRBJ2-3, with 8 bases that match TRBD2. Per germline, CDR1 SGHDT and CDR2 YYEEEE. The CDR3 extends over 20 amino acids. V gave up 1 base and J gave up 2 bases; unmatched junction bases: 18. CDR3 nucleotides: TGTGCCAGCAGCTTGTGGGTGCGTGGTGAGCGGGGGCCCAACACAGATACGCAGTATTTT. Encoded protein: CASSLWVRGERGPNTDTQYF.

The chain uses TRBV6-2 or TRBV6-3 and TRBJ1-3; D remains ambiguous. The CDR3 is made up of 14 amino acids. CDR1 is MNHEY and CDR2 is SVGEGT in the germline V gene. The ends were cut back, 6 bases at V and 6 bases at J, with 15 bases in the middle. This CDR3 reads CASRGKTSPNTIYF. CDR3 in DNA: TGTGCCAGCAGAGGAAAGACCAGCCCAAACACCATATATTTT.

The sample holds a few counts of this clonotype. The J gene is TRBJ2-7, the V gene TRBV20-1; the match to TRBD1 covers 8 bases. The CDR3 sequence is 14 residues long. V was clipped by 1 base and J by 0 bases; unmatched bases: 2. Germline V gene data show CDR1 as DFQATT and CDR2 as SNEGSKA (reference sequence). CDR3 bases: TGCAGTGCTAGAGGGACAGGGCTCTCCTACGAGCAGTACGTC. It yields the protein CSARGTGLSYEQYV.

This clonotype was observed at least ten times. The J gene is TRBJ2-7, the V gene TRBV2; weak D call: TRBD2 (6 bases). Germline CDR1 reads SNHLY; CDR2 reads FYNNEI. Trimming took 10 bases from V and 4 from J, leaving 14 bases between them. The CDR3 sequence is 12 residues long. Written as DNA, the CDR3 is TGTGCCACCGCGGGAAACCTATACGAGCAGTACGTC. The encoded protein is CATAGNLYEQYV.

CDR3: CASSPRVRVQYF. CDR3 bases: TGTGCCAGCAGCCCCAGGGTAAGGGTGCAGTATTTT. The J gene is TRBJ2-3, the V gene TRBV7-2, with a tentative D call TRBD1 (5 bases). This CDR3 is built from 12 residues. In germline, CDR1 is SGHTA, CDR2 FQGNSA. Between the trimmed V and J ends, which lost 5 bases and 11 bases, there was a span of 14 bases.

The chain is built from TRBV4-2 and TRBJ1-1; D ambiguous. This CDR3 has 14 residues. Per germline, CDR1 LGHNA and CDR2 YNFKEQ. V was pared by 0 bases and J by 7 bases, with 12 bases between. Here the CDR3 reads CASSQESVRGEAFF. The CDR3 bases are TGTGCCAGCAGCCAAGAATCAGTAAGAGGTGAAGCTTTCTTT.

The CDR3 sequence: CASSQVGDDEQYV. Here the CDR3 DNA reads TGCGCCAGCAGCCAAGTTGGGGACGACGAGCAGTACGTC. The chain employs TRBV4-1 and TRBJ2-7, with D perhaps TRBD1 or TRBD2 (5 bases each). Germline-derived CDR1 and CDR2 are MGHRA and YSYEKL. The CDR3 runs to 13 residues. Trimming removed 1 base from V and 5 bases from J, with 9 bases in between.

This clonotype was recorded at least ten times. The genes are TRBV5-6 and TRBJ2-3, with 8 bases lining up with TRBD2. This CDR3 comprises 14 residues. The germline V gene has CDR1 SGHDT and CDR2 YYEEEE. Trimming at V came to 1 base and at J to 3 bases, leaving 1 base not matched to a gene. The CDR3 DNA follows: TGTGCCAGCAGCTTGACTAGCGGAACAGATACGCAGTATTTT. This translates into CASSLTSGTDTQYF.